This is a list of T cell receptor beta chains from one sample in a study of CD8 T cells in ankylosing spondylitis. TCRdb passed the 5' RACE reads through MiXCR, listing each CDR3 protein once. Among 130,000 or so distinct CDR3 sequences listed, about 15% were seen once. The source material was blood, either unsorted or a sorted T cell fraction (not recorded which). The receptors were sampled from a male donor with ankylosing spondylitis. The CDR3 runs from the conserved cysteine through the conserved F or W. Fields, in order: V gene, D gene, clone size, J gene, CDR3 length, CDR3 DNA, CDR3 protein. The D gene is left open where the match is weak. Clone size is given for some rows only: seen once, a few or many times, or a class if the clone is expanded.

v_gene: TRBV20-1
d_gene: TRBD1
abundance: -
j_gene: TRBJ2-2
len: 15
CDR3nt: TGCAGTGCCACGGACGGACAGGGCTACACCGGGGAGCTGTTTTTT
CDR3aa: CSATDGQGYTGELFF

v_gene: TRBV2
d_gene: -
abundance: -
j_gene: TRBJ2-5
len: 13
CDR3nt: TGTGCCACCAGAGAGGGGGGGCAAGAGACCCAGTACTTC
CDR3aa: CATREGGQETQYF

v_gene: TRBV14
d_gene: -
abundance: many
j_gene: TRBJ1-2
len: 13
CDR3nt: TGTGCCAGCAGTGGGACTTCTTTCTATGGCTACACCTTC
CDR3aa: CASSGTSFYGYTF

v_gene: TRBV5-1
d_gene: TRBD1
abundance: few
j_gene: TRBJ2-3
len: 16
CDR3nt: TGCGCCAGCAGCTTGGTGGTTCGACAGGGCGCAGATACGCAGTATTTT
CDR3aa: CASSLVVRQGADTQYF

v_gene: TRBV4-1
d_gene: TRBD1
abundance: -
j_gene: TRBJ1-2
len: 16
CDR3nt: TGCGCCAGCAGCCTAAGCCCCCAGGACAGGGGCTTAGGCTACACCTTC
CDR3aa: CASSLSPQDRGLGYTF

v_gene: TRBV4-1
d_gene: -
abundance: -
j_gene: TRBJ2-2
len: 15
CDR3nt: TGCGCCAGCAGCCATGATCGACTAGTTGGCGGGGAGCTGTTTTTT
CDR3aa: CASSHDRLVGGELFF

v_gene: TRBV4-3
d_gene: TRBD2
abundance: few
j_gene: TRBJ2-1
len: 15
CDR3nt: TGCGCCAGCAGCCCCACTAGCGTAGCCTACAATGAGCAGTTCTTC
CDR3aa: CASSPTSVAYNEQFF

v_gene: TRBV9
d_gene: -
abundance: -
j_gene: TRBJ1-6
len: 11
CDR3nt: TGTGCCAGCAGCGTAGTTGTTCCATTCCACTTT
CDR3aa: CASSVVVPFHF

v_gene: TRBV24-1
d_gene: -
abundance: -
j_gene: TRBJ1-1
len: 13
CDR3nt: TGTGCCACCAGTGATTTGCTGGGGGACCAAGCTTTCTTT
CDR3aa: CATSDLLGDQAFF

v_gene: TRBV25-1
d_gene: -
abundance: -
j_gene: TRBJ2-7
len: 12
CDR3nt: TGTGCCAGCAGTGAAGTCGGCTACGAGCAGTACTTC
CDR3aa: CASSEVGYEQYF

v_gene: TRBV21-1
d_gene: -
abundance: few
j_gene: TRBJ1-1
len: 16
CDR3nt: TGTGCCAGCAGACCCATGGGGGGCAGGCTGAACACTGAAGCTTTCTTT
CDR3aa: CASRPMGGRLNTEAFF

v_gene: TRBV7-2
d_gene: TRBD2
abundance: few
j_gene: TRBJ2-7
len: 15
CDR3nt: TGTGCCAGCAGCTTATGGGAGGGAGACCCCGACGAGCAGTACTTC
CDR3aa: CASSLWEGDPDEQYF

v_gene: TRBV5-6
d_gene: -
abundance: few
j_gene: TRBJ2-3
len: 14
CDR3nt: TGTGCCAGCAGCTTGGTGGCCAGGGCAGATACGCAGTATTTT
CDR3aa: CASSLVARADTQYF

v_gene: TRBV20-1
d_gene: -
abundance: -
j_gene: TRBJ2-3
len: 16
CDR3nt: TGCAGTCCTAGACCGGGGGAGGTCGCGTTCACAGATACGCAGTATTTT
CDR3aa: CSPRPGEVAFTDTQYF

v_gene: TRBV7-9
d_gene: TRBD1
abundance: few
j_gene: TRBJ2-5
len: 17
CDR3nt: TGTGCCAGCAGCCCTCCGGGACAGGGCACGATCCAAGAGACCCAGTACTTC
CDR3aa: CASSPPGQGTIQETQYF